A single sample is the source of the 31 T cell receptor beta chains below, sequenced in a study of T cell repertoires in cytomegalovirus infection. TCRdb reanalysed the reads using MiXCR and keeps one entry per CDR3 protein. The data hold fewer than 200,000 distinct CDR3 sequences, with about 21% observed a single time. Material for sequencing was PBMCs. These receptors came from a human donor in good health (CMV status not recorded). Some clones in this sample may be carry-over from other donors' samples.

This clonotype was seen a handful of times. The CDR3 protein is CSATTGGARETQYF. The CDR3 coding sequence is TGCAGTGCGACAACAGGGGGCGCGAGGGAGACCCAGTACTTC. The genes are TRBV20-1 and TRBJ2-5; 9 bases line up with TRBD1. V was pared by 6 bases and J by 5 bases, with 10 bases of the junction left unmatched. CDR1 and CDR2 from the germline V gene are DFQATT and SNEGSKA (reference sequence). The CDR3 length is 14 residues.

CDR3 sequence (DNA): TGTGCCAGCAAGGGGGCCTCCTCTGGGGCCAACGTCCTGACTTTC. It translates to CASKGASSGANVLTF. The rearrangement links TRBV28 to TRBJ2-6, with 7 bases matching TRBD1. This CDR3 is built from 15 residues. The trim removed 7 bases at V and 0 bases at J, leaving 3 bases unmatched. Germline V lookup: CDR1 MDHEN, CDR2 SYDVKM.

This chain links TRBV11-2 with TRBJ2-5; TRBD1 is a possible D gene (5 bases). V lost 2 bases and J lost 10, with 23 bases in between. There are 16 residues in the CDR3. The germline V gene has CDR1 SGHAT and CDR2 FQNNGV. CDR3 sequence reads: CASSLSVDTGREGQYF. DNA for the CDR3: TGTGCCAGCAGCTTATCCGTCGACACAGGAAGAGAAGGCCAGTACTTC.

This clonotype was detected only a few times. The chain links TRBV28 to TRBJ2-3; D remains ambiguous. The CDR3 contains 13 residues. V was clipped by 6 bases and J by 0 bases, with 7 bases between them. CDR1 MDHEN and CDR2 SYDVKM come from the germline V gene. This chain's CDR3 is CASRYPSTDTQYF. CDR3 in DNA: TGTGCCAGCAGGTACCCCAGCACAGATACGCAGTATTTT.

A few counts support this clonotype. This rearrangement joins TRBV19 to TRBJ1-1, with D possibly TRBD1 on 5 matching bases. The CDR3 runs to 14 residues. Trimming removed 4 bases from V and 1 base from J, with 10 bases in between. CDR1 and CDR2 from the germline V gene are LNHDA and SQIVND (reference sequence). As DNA, the CDR3 is TGTGCCAGTAGTAACTTTGGGGCGAACACTGAAGCTTTCTTT. It encodes CASSNFGANTEAFF.

This clonotype was observed a handful of times. The chain couples TRBV29-1 to TRBJ2-5; either TRBD1 or TRBD2 may fit D (5 bases each). V was shortened by 6 bases and J by 1 base, with 9 bases between the two germline ends. Germline CDR1 is SQVTM and CDR2 is ANQGSEA. The CDR3 sequence is 12 residues long. The CDR3 loop reads CSVRDGQETQYF. CDR3 nucleotide sequence: TGCAGCGTCCGGGACGGCCAAGAGACCCAGTACTTC.

The CDR3 region has the DNA TGCGCCAGCAGCTTGGGGGTTAGCGGGAGAGCTAGCACAGATACGCAGTATTTT. This translates into CASSLGVSGRASTDTQYF. J is TRBJ2-3 and V is TRBV5-1; 9 bases align to TRBD2. Germline V gene data show CDR1 as SGHRS and CDR2 as YFSETQ. The CDR3 has 18 residues. V shed 0 bases, J shed 0 bases, and the junction held 8 bases outside the gene matches.

The sample holds a few counts of this clonotype. This chain connects TRBV14 to TRBJ1-1, with D possibly being TRBD1 (6 bases). Germline V gene sequence: CDR1 SGHDN, CDR2 FVKESK. V was pared by 4 bases and J by 0 bases, with 15 bases between. The CDR3 contains 16 residues. Written as DNA, the CDR3 is TGTGCCAGCAGCCCACTGCGGACAGCCTTGAACACTGAAGCTTTCTTT. Protein sequence: CASSPLRTALNTEAFF.

This clonotype has a handful of counts. The chain has TRBV12-3 or TRBV12-4 and TRBJ2-7; 14 bases line up with TRBD2. CDR3 length: 16 residues. V dropped 6 bases and J dropped 6; count of bases not matched to a gene: 10. CDR3 sequence reads: CASSIDGLAGGAEQYF. In DNA, the CDR3 is TGTGCCAGCAGCATTGACGGACTAGCGGGGGGAGCCGAGCAGTACTTC.

Only a few counts were recorded for this clonotype. The chain joins TRBV12-3 or TRBV12-4 to TRBJ1-5; D may be TRBD1 (5 bases). The CDR3 totals 17 residues. Trimming stripped 4 bases from V and 3 bases from J, with 19 bases between. The CDR3 is CASSWGSWLRDNQPQHF. The CDR3 coding sequence is TGTGCCAGCAGTTGGGGCAGTTGGCTCCGGGACAATCAGCCCCAGCATTTT.

In this sample, this clonotype turned up many times. This chain joins TRBV5-1 and TRBJ1-1, with 8 positions matching TRBD1. Germline trimming cut 0 bases from V and 5 bases from J; bases unmatched to any gene: 6. CDR3 length: 15 amino acids. CDR1 and CDR2 from the germline V gene are SGHRS and YFSETQ. The DNA for the CDR3 is TGCGCCAGCAGCTTGGGCGCGACAGGGGTAACTGAAGCTTTCTTT. Translating it yields CASSLGATGVTEAFF.

This clonotype showed up just a few times. This chain's CDR3 is CASSLSFIKRGPPSYNEQFF. The CDR3 nucleotides read TGCGCCAGCAGCCTCTCTTTCATTAAGCGGGGGCCCCCGTCCTACAATGAGCAGTTCTTC. The chain combines TRBV5-1 with TRBJ2-1; 8 nucleotides agree with TRBD2. The germline gives CDR1 SGHRS, CDR2 YFSETQ. Trimming removed 4 bases from V and 1 base from J; junction bases left unmatched: 19. The CDR3 covers 20 residues.

This clonotype was picked up one time. The chain carries TRBV23-1 and TRBJ1-2, with unresolved D. TRBV23-1 is noted as an ORF with a role that remains uncertain. The CDR3 sequence is 15 residues long. V lost 5 bases and J lost 5, with 18 bases in between. The CDR3 DNA follows: TGCGCCAGCAGTTGCGGCTCCCCCTACCCGTATGGCTACACCTTC. Encoded protein: CASSCGSPYPYGYTF.

The V and J genes are TRBV5-6 and TRBJ2-3; D gene uncertain. Trimming removed 1 base from V and 2 bases from J, with 11 bases in between. Germline CDR1 SGHDT, CDR2 YYEEEE. This CDR3 spans 15 amino acids. The CDR3 here is CASSLPPMTTDTQYF. For the CDR3, the DNA is TGTGCCAGCAGCTTGCCCCCGATGACCACAGATACGCAGTATTTT. Filled out from reference TRBV5-6 and TRBJ2-3, the complete variable domain reads DAGVTQSPTHLIKTRGQQVTLRCSPKSGHDTVSWYQQALGQGPQFIFQYYEEEERQRGNFPDRFSGHQFPNYSSELNVNALLLGDSALYLCASSLPPMTTDTQYFGPGTRLTVL.

The V gene is TRBV5-6, the J gene TRBJ1-4, with TRBD1 matching 9 bases. The CDR3 covers 15 residues. Looked up from germline, CDR1 is SGHDT and CDR2 is YYEEEE. The trim removed 4 bases at V and 5 bases at J, leaving 6 bases unmatched. The CDR3 sequence: CASSTYRGPNEKLFF. CDR3 coding DNA: TGTGCCAGCAGCACCTACAGGGGGCCGAATGAAAAACTGTTTTTT.

This clonotype was detected many times. The chain is built from TRBV7-2 and TRBJ2-7; TRBD1 aligns across 9 bases. Germline V CDR1 and CDR2: SGHTA, FQGNSA. J gave up 1 base and V 0 bases, and 4 bases lay outside the gene matches. The CDR3 extends over 16 amino acids. DNA for the CDR3: TGTGCCAGCAGCTTAGCGTGGGGACAGGGATCCTACGAGCAGTACTTC. It is translated as CASSLAWGQGSYEQYF. Using reference TRBV7-2 and TRBJ2-7 for the parts outside the CDR3, the full variable domain is GAGVSQSPSNKVTEKGKDVELRCDPISGHTALYWYRQSLGQGLEFLIYFQGNSAPDKSGLPSDRFSAERTGGSVSTLTIQRTQQEDSAVYLCASSLAWGQGSYEQYFGPGTRLTVT.

The chain employs TRBV12-5 and TRBJ1-1; possible D gene TRBD1, 6 bases. Germline CDR1 reads LGHNT; CDR2 reads FRNRAP. Trimming took 5 bases from V and 5 from J, leaving 9 bases between them. CDR3 length: 12 residues. CDR3 protein: CASGRGGTEAFF. For the CDR3, the DNA is TGTGCTAGTGGTCGAGGGGGGACTGAAGCTTTCTTT.

This clonotype has only a few counts. The V and J genes are TRBV7-3 and TRBJ2-7; TRBD1 matches 7 bases. The CDR3 is 14 residues long. Germline loops: CDR1 SGHTA, CDR2 FQGTGA. V lost 5 bases to trimming and J lost 3 bases; unmatched junction nucleotides: 7. The CDR3 nucleotides read TGTGCCAGCAGCCCCGCGGCAGGGGGCTACGAGCAGTACTTC. This gives the protein CASSPAAGGYEQYF.

V gene TRBV2 combines with J gene TRBJ1-3, with D perhaps TRBD1 (5 bases). Germline values: CDR1 SNHLY, CDR2 FYNNEI. Trimming cost V 6 bases and J 8 bases, with 11 bases left between them. The CDR3 is 12 residues long. The CDR3 protein is CASREGRDTIYF. Here the CDR3 DNA reads TGTGCCAGCAGGGAGGGGAGAGACACCATATATTTT.

This clonotype was detected a few times. This chain uses TRBV18 with TRBJ1-2; the D gene is possibly TRBD1 (6 bases). CDR1 and CDR2 (germline): KGHSH, LQKENI. Trimming pared 5 bases from V and 8 bases from J, leaving 15 bases between. This CDR3 has 13 amino acids. Here the CDR3 DNA reads TGTGCCAGCTCATCGAGGGGGGGCGGCGGCTACACCTTC. Its protein product is CASSSRGGGGYTF.

This clonotype was seen a handful of times. This chain links TRBV27 with TRBJ1-2; D gene ambiguous. The CDR3 sequence is 13 residues long. The germline V gene encodes CDR1 MNHEY and CDR2 SMNVEV (reference sequence). Trimming stripped 7 bases from V and 5 bases from J, with 14 bases between. The CDR3: CASTPGAKYGYTF. DNA for the CDR3: TGTGCCAGCACCCCGGGCGCGAAGTATGGCTACACCTTC.

The sample holds a few counts of this clonotype. V is TRBV4-1 and J is TRBJ2-6; D might be TRBD2 (6 bases). Between the trimmed V and J ends, which lost 1 base and 1 base, there was a span of 8 bases. CDR3 size: 16 residues. Per germline, CDR1 MGHRA and CDR2 YSYEKL. CDR3 nucleotide sequence: TGCGCCAGCAGCCAAGGAGGAGGGTCTGGGGCCAACGTCCTGACTTTC. It translates to CASSQGGGSGANVLTF.

This sequence joins TRBV6-1 and TRBJ2-5; D possibly matches TRBD1 or TRBD2 (6 bases each). Per germline, CDR1 MNHNS and CDR2 SASEGT. V was pared by 8 bases and J by 4 bases, with 20 bases between. This CDR3 comprises 15 residues. The CDR3 nucleotides are TGTGCCAGCGCCGGAAGGGGGGCAGGAGGAGAGACCCAGTACTTC. It encodes CASAGRGAGGETQYF.

This chain joins TRBV12-3 or TRBV12-4 and TRBJ2-2; 7 bases match TRBD1. The CDR3 has 14 amino acids. With V trimmed by 5 bases and J by 7 bases, 7 bases remained unmatched. The CDR3 DNA reads as TGTGCCAGCAGTCCGGGACAGTTGTACGGGGAGCTGTTTTTT. Its translation: CASSPGQLYGELFF.

This clonotype was counted only a few times. The rearrangement joins TRBV11-2 to TRBJ2-7; maybe TRBD2 (6 bases). Germline-derived CDR1 and CDR2 are SGHAT and FQNNGV. The length of the CDR3 is 14 residues. The V end lost 5 bases, the J end lost 13 bases, and 24 bases lay between the germline ends. CDR3 sequence (DNA): TGTGCCAGCAGCCTCGGGGGACTTAGGGAAGGATCCTACTTC. This encodes CASSLGGLREGSYF.

V gene TRBV19 combines with J gene TRBJ2-2; 11 bases are a match to TRBD2. The CDR3 spans 16 residues. The germline gives CDR1 LNHDA, CDR2 SQIVND (reference sequence). With 1 base clipped from V and 7 bases from J, the junction kept 5 bases outside the gene matches. The CDR3 DNA follows: TGTGCCAGTAGTATAGTTGGGCTAGCGGGAGGCGGGGAGCTGTTTTTT. Protein: CASSIVGLAGGGELFF.

The table lists this clonotype with a few counts. The chain couples TRBV28 to TRBJ2-6; D remains unclear. The CDR3 length is 14 residues. Germline values: CDR1 MDHEN, CDR2 SYDVKM. The V end lost 2 bases, the J end lost 4 bases, and 6 bases lay between the germline ends. The chain's CDR3 is CASSLPQGANVLTF. The CDR3 coding sequence is TGTGCCAGCAGTTTACCCCAAGGGGCCAACGTCCTGACTTTC.

The chain has TRBV15 and TRBJ1-5, with 8 bases lining up with TRBD1. Germline V lookup: CDR1 LNHNV, CDR2 YYDKDF (reference sequence). This CDR3 has 14 amino acids. V was pared by 4 bases and J by 6 bases, with 5 bases of the junction left unmatched. The DNA of the CDR3 is TGTGCCACCAGCACCCCAGGGGGCGGTCAGCCCCAGCATTTT. Protein: CATSTPGGGQPQHF.

The table lists this clonotype with a few counts. The chain carries TRBV2 and TRBJ2-7; D is undetermined. V lost 6 bases to trimming and J lost 3 bases, with 9 bases between them. The CDR3 runs 12 residues. Germline assignment: CDR1 SNHLY and CDR2 FYNNEI. The CDR3 is CASSQDYYEQYF. The CDR3 DNA reads as TGTGCCAGCAGCCAAGATTACTACGAGCAGTACTTC.

The CDR3 loop is CASSLQGRLGSEAFF. The CDR3 coding sequence is TGTGCCAGCAGCTTACAGGGCAGGTTGGGATCTGAAGCTTTCTTT. The chain couples TRBV7-3 to TRBJ1-1; a weak D match, TRBD1 (5 bases). V was pared by 2 bases and J by 6 bases, with 16 bases between. The CDR3 contains 15 residues. Germline V lookup: CDR1 SGHTA, CDR2 FQGTGA.

The genes are TRBV7-6 and TRBJ2-5; D is possibly TRBD2 (5 bases). V was shortened by 5 bases and J by 2 bases, with 9 bases between the two germline ends. The CDR3 spans 13 residues. Germline assignment: CDR1 SGHVS and CDR2 FNYEAQ. The CDR3: CASSPRGQETQYF. The CDR3 region has the DNA TGTGCCAGCAGCCCACGGGGTCAAGAGACCCAGTACTTC.